This TCR beta chain was identified during a study of CD8 T cells in Susac syndrome (dated by TCRdb to between 2018 and 2021). For the study in its entirety: Whether CD8+ T cell activation and differentiation in Susac syndrome was antigen driven was tested using repertoire sequencing. Clonality of the CD8+ T cell repertoire was compared between more than 9 healthy donors, roughly 14 Susac syndrome patients and about 15 multiple sclerosis patients. General findings and caveats noted by the study authors: The study acknowledged that relatively few individuals were included in the TCR sequencing and HLA analysis.

The germline V gene supplies CDR1 SQVTM and CDR2 ANQGSEA. From cysteine to phenylalanine, the CDR3 is 12 amino acids long. Only the CDR3 region is kept as DNA, spanning 36 bases read in frame from base 1. V drops 6 bases and J drops 6 bases, leaving 12 bases in between. Peripheral blood CD8+ and CD4+ T cells from healthy donors, Susac syndrome patients and multiple sclerosis patients were profiled by high-throughput TCR beta sequencing. The multiple sclerosis controls were treatment-naive patients whose relapsing-remitting disease, either stable or active, fulfilled the revised McDonald criteria. Bulk CD8+ and CD4+ T cells were purified magnetically by negative isolation, whereas CD8+ TEMRA cells were enriched by FACS. Blood was drawn into EDTA tubes, processed within 24 hours, and PBMCs were isolated by density gradient centrifugation. PBMCs intended for TCR sequencing were cryopreserved in liquid nitrogen and were subsequently thawed in a 37 degrees C water bath. A purity of at least 90% was achieved for sorted or isolated CD4+, CD8+ and CD8+ TEMRA cells.

Note on this clonotype: The specificity of this receptor is unknown. No base qualities exist here, and no much larger clone lies one base off it.

RNA was extracted using the RNeasy kit, and roughly 0.45 to 1 microgram was reverse transcribed with random hexamers. TCR beta CDR3 regions were amplified with the immunoSEQ multiplex PCR assay covering 54 Vbeta and 13 Jbeta segments. To correct PCR amplification bias, a synthetic template baseline was used for both primer optimization and computational correction. Processing in the source paper ran as follows. Reads were annotated to V, D and J genes according to IMGT and were analyzed with immunoSEQ Analyzer, with only productive sequences retained. To calculate clonality, Shannon entropy was normalized by log2 of the number of productive unique sequences and then subtracted from one. For each patient and control, public and private clones were evaluated among the 100 most prevalent clones. A clone was defined as Susac-specific if it was absent from the healthy and MS cohorts, from 1052 published viral clones and from other ImmuneACCESS disease sequences. TCRdb handled the public reads itself, with Q25 trimming in fastp and clone calling in MiXCR, and kept productive beta chains. Entries are consolidated by CDR3 protein sequence, retaining the most common genes and DNA. The V and J calls were not made by the authors but by TCRdb's processing. The sample contains some 300,000 distinct CDR3 sequences, approximately 85% of them found a single time. The biggest ten clones account for roughly 0.22% of the sample.

Material for sequencing was CD8+ T cells from PBMCs. The chain was built from TRBV29-1 and TRBJ2-1; the D region possibly corresponds to TRBD2 (6 bases align). This TCR was sampled from a human donor with multiple sclerosis. DNA sequence: TGCAGCGTAGGAGGGCAGAGCAATGAGCAGTTCTTC. This codes for CSVGGQSNEQFF.